The present TCR beta chain was sequenced within a study of cytomegalovirus exposure and HLA in healthy donors (dated 2017 in TCRdb). The study in broad terms: An earlier analysis of around 600 of the donors reported 250 to 300 Gb of sequence data and about 100 million unique TCR beta sequences from 150 million to 200 million T cells. Typing coverage varied by locus: roughly 629-640 donors for A, B, C, DRB1 and DQB1; some 520 for DQA1; more than 600 for DPA1; around 490 for DPB1. About 300 gigabases of sequencing data and around 90 million unique TCR sequences made up an early release that covered several hundred HLA-typed donors. The T cell repertoires of under 750 subjects were profiled by immunosequencing and related to cytomegalovirus serostatus. Rather than using new phenotypic data, the later analysis identified candidate immune exposures from TCR beta sequences and from how often those sequences occurred across donors. Among about 360 genotyped donors of the cohort, an average of about 240,000 unique TCR beta nucleotide sequences were sequenced per donor, around 18% of them non-productive. Because of strong linkage in the cohort, roughly five DR-DQ haplotypes were treated as single units for association and clustering. A later analysis re-examined previously published TCR beta repertoires from more than 650 donors and added high-resolution HLA genotyping to investigate patterns of TCR occurrence. Genome-wide SNP genotypes for about 65% of the roughly 700 donors were used in a later genetic analysis, which treated that subset as a discovery cohort. Of the roughly 410 genotyped donors, 75% to 85% were placed in the genetic ancestry cluster associated with self-reported Caucasian donors. Donor age, sex, ethnicity and CMV serostatus were compiled together with the repertoire data. HLA typing covered class I and class II loci at four-digit resolution. A separate validation cohort of over a hundred different subjects was used in addition to the approximately 700-subject first cohort. An earlier analysis of 587 of the donors used high-throughput TCR beta sequencing to judge whether each TCR beta V gene segment behaved as functional or pseudogenic. The aim of the study was to test whether cataloging public T cell receptors could identify signatures of past pathogen exposure. High-throughput TCR immunosequencing, statistical association of individual TCRs with disease status, and machine learning were combined to predict cytomegalovirus infection status. All discovery cohort repertoires had been generated using a single sequencing platform. The investigation overall reported the following: The only immune exposure information available for the cohort was CMV serostatus. Some IMGT-functional V segments, including TRBV6-2 and TRBV6-3, could not be told apart with the 87-base-pair reads, so those segments were excluded. In an earlier analysis of more than 450 of the donors, most TCR beta V segments were observed in productive rearrangements about 90% or about 30% of the time, broadly matching IMGT annotations. Specific HLA alleles were associated with about 17,000 TCR beta sequences at a false discovery rate of 0.05 in a later analysis. Linkage disequilibrium might explain the correlated functional status among segregating V segments, but an unknown experimental factor could not be ruled out. Most TCR sequences were observed very rarely across donors, whereas some public TCRs were present in many individuals. A group of highly shared sequence variants was considered likely to be a technical artifact of the sequencing pipeline. Assigning TCR associations to individual alleles was difficult when HLA alleles, especially DR and DQ, strongly co-occurred. A further reported finding was that TCR beta sequences accurately predicted the HLA-A and HLA-B alleles for most subjects in the first cohort. Presence/absence analyses assumed roughly uniform sequencing depth across donors, an assumption that may not hold. A few of the identified cytomegalovirus-associated TCR beta chains were confirmed in vitro to be specific for cytomegalovirus antigens. In a later analysis, most CMV-associated TCR beta chains were found to appear HLA-restricted, with HLA associations seemingly driven largely by CMV exposure. Because HLA typing was missing for some donors at each locus, association tests included only the typed subset. A later analysis reported that several top co-occurrence clusters appeared linked to parvovirus B19, influenza, CMV and Epstein-Barr virus. In both the original and validation cohorts, the classifier was reported to diagnose cytomegalovirus status with high specificity and sensitivity. The cohort was sequenced for TCR beta chains only, and without alpha or paired-chain data the features that could be detected were limited. V-gene and J-gene trimming of TCR beta chains was associated with a missense DCLRE1C variant in a later genetic analysis, and the association was replicated in an independent cohort. Compared with the 666-donor mean, donors in an Asian-associated ancestry cluster had fewer N-insertions in productive TCRs, according to a later genetic analysis. In a later analysis, HLA-associated TCR beta chains showed more clonal expansion and lower generation probabilities than non-associated chains that were equally common. Because counts were too low, seventeen rarely observed V segments, including chromosome 9 orphons, were excluded from the earlier analysis of some 540 of the donors. According to the authors, the approach could potentially be generalized to other disease states and immunological phenotypes. The study listed 164 TCR beta chains as associated with cytomegalovirus. A later analysis found that TCR association rates varied across HLA loci, with DRB1 alleles showing the most associated TCRs and HLA-C alleles the fewest.

Points on this clone: Its specific antigen is unknown. No base qualities exist here, and no much larger clone lies one base off it.

Here V drops 4 bases and J drops 1 base, and the junction holds 9 bases not matched to any gene. The germline V gene supplies CDR1 MGHRA and CDR2 YSYEKL. Including the terminal cysteine and phenylalanine, the CDR3 comprises 17 residues. Just the 51-base CDR3 DNA is kept, in frame starting at base 1. The cohort was made up of 650 to 700 healthy bone marrow donors. Cohort members were all nominally healthy when sampled, although unrecorded immune exposures were likely present. The donor was CMV seronegative and belonged to the group of 350 or so seronegative cohort members. Every donor gave a peripheral blood sample, and the peripheral blood mononuclear cells from that sample were used for TCR beta sequencing. Genomic DNA extraction from the blood cell samples was performed with the Qiagen DNeasy Blood Extraction Kit. The library was made by the immunoSEQ multiplex PCR assay. For the multiplex PCR, a mixture combining 60 forward primers for TCR Vbeta segments and 13 reverse primers for TCR Jbeta segments was used. The CDR3 region of rearranged TCR beta genes was amplified from genomic DNA with a multiplex PCR assay. Amplified TCR beta libraries were sequenced as 87-base-pair reads on the Illumina HiSeq System. In the paper's pipeline: A later analysis tallied 80 million to 95 million unique TCR beta chains across the approximately 670 repertoires, and some 10 million of those chains were shared by two or more donors. Raw reads were error-corrected and collapsed into unique sequences by a nearest-neighbor algorithm in which closely related sequences were merged to remove PCR and sequencing errors. CDR3 sequences were aligned to IMGT reference sequences to assign V, D and J gene segments. Each retained sequence needed at least a six-nucleotide match to both a V gene segment and a J gene segment. A rearrangement counted as productive if the CDR3 had no stop codons and remained in frame with V and J, and every other rearrangement counted as non-productive. CDR3 was defined by IMGT convention, running from the second conserved V-encoded cysteine to the conserved J-encoded phenylalanine. The earlier analysis of 587 of the donors excluded sequences that lacked an unambiguous match to a single V gene segment. In an earlier analysis of 587 of the donors, V segments were called functional above 56.7% productive rearrangements and were called segregating when the between-donor standard deviation exceeded 5%. To diagnose cytomegalovirus status from the catalog of TCR beta chain sequences, a statistical classification framework was built. V and J gene assignment, in a later analysis, came from comparing TCR nucleotide sequences with IMGT/GENE-DB human TR gene sequences. A later analysis assigned CDR3 sequences and most-parsimonious VDJ recombination scenarios with the TCRdist pipeline. In a later analysis, each TCR beta chain was defined by its CDR3 amino acid sequence together with its V-gene family, and reads lacking a unique V-gene family were excluded. A later analysis removed over 500 highly shared, low-generation-probability nucleotide sequences to deal with suspected cross-contamination and a sequencing artifact. In a later analysis, a clonal expansion index for each public chain was calculated from normalized within-repertoire ranks of inferred template counts. Generation probabilities in a later analysis came from a VDJ recombination model fitted to out-of-frame rearrangements, and those results were checked against IGoR. Hypergeometric tests were used in a later analysis to score TCR-TCR, TCR-HLA and TCR-CMV co-occurrence, with a repertoire-size bias correction applied to the TCR pairs. False discovery rates were estimated in a later analysis by permuting HLA or CMV assignments 20 times. In a later analysis, co-occurring TCRs were grouped using DBSCAN, with TCRdist sequence similarity added in when clustering inside HLA-allele-positive subsets. Co-occurrence clustering excluded repertoires with fewer than 30,000 or more than 120,000 public chains, plus five with anomalous nucleotide sharing. TCRdb took this table from immuneACCESS and kept in-frame rearrangements with V and J called. Such tables lack part of the clones; where checked against another copy, unresolved V genes explain under half of the gap, and the rest is unexplained. V and J calls and clone size are given by that table; D and trimming were obtained from the DNA. Recorded for this sample are some 200,000 clones; roughly 80% of them occurred a single time. Approximately 0.22% of the sample is taken by the ten largest.

Sample: PBMCs. This sequence originates from a girl aged 2-9 years in good health and CMV-seronegative. The chain is assembled from TRBV4-1 and TRBJ2-1, and 8 junctional nucleotides match TRBD2. The CDR3 reads CASSLPMRGASYNEQFF. Read as DNA, the sequence is TGCGCCAGCAGCCTCCCCATGCGGGGGGCTTCCTACAATGAGCAGTTCTTC.